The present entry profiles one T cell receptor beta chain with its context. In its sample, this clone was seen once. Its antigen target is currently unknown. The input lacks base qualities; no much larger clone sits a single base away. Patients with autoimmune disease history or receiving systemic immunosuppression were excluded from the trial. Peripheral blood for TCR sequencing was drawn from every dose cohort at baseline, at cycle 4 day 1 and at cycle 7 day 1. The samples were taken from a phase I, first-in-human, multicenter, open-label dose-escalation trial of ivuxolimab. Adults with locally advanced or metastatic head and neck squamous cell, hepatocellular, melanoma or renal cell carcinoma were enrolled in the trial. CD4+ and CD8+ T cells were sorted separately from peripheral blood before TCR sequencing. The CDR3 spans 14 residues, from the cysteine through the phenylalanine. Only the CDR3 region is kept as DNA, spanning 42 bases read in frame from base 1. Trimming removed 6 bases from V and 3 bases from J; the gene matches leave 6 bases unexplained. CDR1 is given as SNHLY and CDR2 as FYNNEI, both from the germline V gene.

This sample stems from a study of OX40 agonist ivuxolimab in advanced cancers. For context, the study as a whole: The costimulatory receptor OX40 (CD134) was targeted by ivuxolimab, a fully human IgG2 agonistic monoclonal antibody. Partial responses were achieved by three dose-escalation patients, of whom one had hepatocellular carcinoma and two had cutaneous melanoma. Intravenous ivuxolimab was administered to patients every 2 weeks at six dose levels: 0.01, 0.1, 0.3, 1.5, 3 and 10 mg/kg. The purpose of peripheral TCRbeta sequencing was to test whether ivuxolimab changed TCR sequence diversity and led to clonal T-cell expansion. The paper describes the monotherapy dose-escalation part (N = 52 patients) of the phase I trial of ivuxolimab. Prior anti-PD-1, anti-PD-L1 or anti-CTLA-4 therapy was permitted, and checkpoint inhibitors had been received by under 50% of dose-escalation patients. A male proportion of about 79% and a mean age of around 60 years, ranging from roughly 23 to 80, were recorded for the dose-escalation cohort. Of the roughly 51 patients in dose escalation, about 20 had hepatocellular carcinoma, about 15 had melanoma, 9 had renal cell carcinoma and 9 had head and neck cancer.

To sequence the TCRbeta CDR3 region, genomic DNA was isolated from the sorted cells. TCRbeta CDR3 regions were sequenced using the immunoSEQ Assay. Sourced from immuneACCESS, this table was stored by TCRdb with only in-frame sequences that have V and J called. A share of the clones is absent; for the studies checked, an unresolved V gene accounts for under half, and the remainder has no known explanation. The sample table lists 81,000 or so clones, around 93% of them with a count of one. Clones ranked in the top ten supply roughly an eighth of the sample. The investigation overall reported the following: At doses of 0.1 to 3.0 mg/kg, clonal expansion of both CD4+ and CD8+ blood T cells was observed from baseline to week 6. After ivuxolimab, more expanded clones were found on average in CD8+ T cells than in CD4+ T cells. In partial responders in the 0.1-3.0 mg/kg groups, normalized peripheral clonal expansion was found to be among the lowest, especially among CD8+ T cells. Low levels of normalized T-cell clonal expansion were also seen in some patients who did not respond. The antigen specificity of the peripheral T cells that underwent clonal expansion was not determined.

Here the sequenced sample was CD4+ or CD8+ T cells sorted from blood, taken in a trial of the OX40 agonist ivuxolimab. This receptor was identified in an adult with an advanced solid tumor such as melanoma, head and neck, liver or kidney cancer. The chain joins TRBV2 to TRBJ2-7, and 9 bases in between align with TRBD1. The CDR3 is CASSPGGQGYEQYF. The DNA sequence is TGTGCCAGCAGCCCGGGGGGACAGGGCTACGAGCAGTACTTC.